This entry describes one T cell receptor (beta chain). The antigen is unknown. This specimen belongs to a study of T cell responses to AZD1222 COVID-19 vaccine. The study, taken as a whole, reports: Scientists sampled the repertoires only once the peak T cell response had passed. Mapped onto spike, vaccine-associated CD4 TCRs spanned it and were dominant at 160-218 and 743-854. Clonal diversity was possibly underestimated; the donors were predominantly white British and more often female.

The ends were cut back, 7 bases at V and 0 bases at J, with 16 bases in the middle. In germline, CDR1 is LGHNA, CDR2 YNFKEQ. The CDR3 runs to 16 residues. Assay: immunoSEQ multiplex PCR; the TCRdb copy retains only in-frame clones and omits some. The sample includes approximately 150,000 clones, around 83% of them seen just once. This material consisted of peripheral blood, taken 28 days after the second AZD1222 dose. This chain joins TRBV4-2 and TRBJ2-1, with D perhaps matching TRBD2 (5 bases). This TCR was recovered from an adult who received the AZD1222 COVID-19 vaccine. CDR3 sequence: CASTFGLGSSYNEQFF. For the CDR3, the DNA is TGTGCCAGCACTTTCGGACTCGGCAGCTCCTACAATGAGCAGTTCTTC.